A selection of T cell receptor beta chains follows, all from one sample in a study of T cells in Graves' hyperthyroidism and ophthalmopathy. TCRdb called the multiplex PCR reads again in MiXCR, with one record for every CDR3 protein. The sample shows approximately 360,000 distinct CDR3 sequences, around 14% of them seen only once. The sample consisted of blood. All receptors come from a woman aged 18-29 years with Graves' hyperthyroidism that later progressed to Graves' ophthalmopathy. CDR3s include the opening cysteine and the closing phenylalanine or tryptophan. D genes are given only for firm matches. A clone size is listed for some rows: how often the clone was seen (once, few, many), or a class if it is expanded.

clone_size j_call d_call v_call cdr3_nt cdr3_aa
many TRBJ1-1 - TRBV2 TGTGCCAGCAGTGCGATTGGGGGTGCTGTTACTGAAGCTTTCTTT CASSAIGGAVTEAFF
few TRBJ2-1 TRBD2 TRBV20-1 TGCAGTGCGACGGGACTAGCGGGAGGGTTTGCCTACAATGAGCAGTTCTTC CSATGLAGGFAYNEQFF
- TRBJ1-5 TRBD1 TRBV6-1 TGTGCCAGCAGTGCCGGGACAGAGAATCAGCCCCAGCATTTT CASSAGTENQPQHF
- TRBJ2-1 TRBD1 TRBV4-1 TGCGCCAGCAGCCTAAGGGGGCTAGATAACTACAATGAGCAGTTCTTC CASSLRGLDNYNEQFF
once TRBJ2-1 TRBD1 TRBV6-2/TRBV6-3 TGTGCCAGCACCTACGCGGGGGGACAGGGGGCGAATGAGCAGTTCTTC CASTYAGGQGANEQFF
- TRBJ2-7 TRBD1 TRBV12-3/TRBV12-4 TGTGCCAGCAGTTTAAGGGGACAGGGCTACGAGCAGTACTTC CASSLRGQGYEQYF
few TRBJ2-7 - TRBV29-1 TGCAGCGTCCAGCAGGGGATATCCGAGCAGTACTTC CSVQQGISEQYF
many TRBJ2-3 - TRBV11-2 TGTGCCAGCAGCCCCGGACAGTTTGGTGGCGGTCCTAGCACAGATACGCAGTATTTT CASSPGQFGGGPSTDTQYF
many TRBJ2-7 - TRBV12-3/TRBV12-4 TGTGCCAGCAGTTTGTATGAGGCCCGCTACGAGCAGTACTTC CASSLYEARYEQYF
- TRBJ1-2 - TRBV5-1 TGCGCCAGCAGCTCGGGGTCGGGGGAGAGCTATGGCTACACCTTC CASSSGSGESYGYTF